One and the same sample provided the 19 T cell receptor beta chains below, sequenced in a study of blood T cell repertoires in COVID-19 (dated by TCRdb to 2018 to 2021). Library creation used the immunoSEQ multiplex PCR assay. As stored in TCRdb, this immuneACCESS dataset retains in-frame rearrangements with V and J assigned. A fraction of the clones does not appear; measured against another copy, unresolved V genes explain less than half of the discrepancy, and the remainder lacks a known reason. Present in this sample are around 22,000 clones, around 90% of which were seen just once. The ten top clones hold around 3.1% of the sample. The specimen was peripheral blood. These receptor sequences come from a woman in her seventies with active COVID-19.

In DNA form, the CDR3 reads TGTGCCAGCAGTTCCTATACTAGCGGCCTCAATGAGCAGTTCTTC. This gives the protein CASSSYTSGLNEQFF. The J gene is TRBJ2-1, the V gene TRBV6-5, with TRBD2 identical over 8 bases. V gave up 4 bases and J gave up 6 bases; unmatched junction bases: 8. This CDR3 is 15 amino acids long. Germline V gene data show CDR1 as MNHEY and CDR2 as SVGAGI.

The chain couples TRBV5-6 to TRBJ2-2; D possibly corresponds to TRBD1 (5 bases). Germline lookup yields CDR1 SGHDT and CDR2 YYEEEE. The CDR3 has 16 residues. The V end lost 0 bases, the J end lost 1 base, and 10 bases lay between the germline ends. The CDR3 DNA is TGTGCCAGCAGCTTGGGTCCCAGGGTGAACACCGGGGAGCTGTTTTTT. Residues: CASSLGPRVNTGELFF.

J is TRBJ1-1 and V is TRBV10-3; TRBD1 aligns across 11 bases. The trim removed 3 bases at V and 6 bases at J, leaving 12 bases unmatched. The germline CDR1 and CDR2 sequences are ENHRY and SYGVKD. The CDR3 sequence is 17 residues long. CDR3: CAISERDRGVSGAEAFF. The CDR3 region has the DNA TGTGCCATCAGTGAACGGGACAGGGGGGTGTCGGGCGCTGAAGCTTTCTTT.

J is TRBJ2-5 and V is TRBV7-9, with a weak D call TRBD1 (6 bases). The V and J ends lost 4 bases and 1 base respectively, with 13 bases between them. Germline loops: CDR1 SEHNR, CDR2 FQNEAQ (reference sequence). The CDR3 is 15 amino acids. The CDR3 bases are TGTGCCAGCAGCTCTCAACTACAGGGCCAAGAGACCCAGTACTTC. Residues: CASSSQLQGQETQYF.

V gene TRBV6-5 combines with J gene TRBJ2-3; D perhaps matches TRBD1 (6 bases). Germline V gives CDR1 MNHEY, CDR2 SVGAGI. The ends were cut back, 2 bases at V and 8 bases at J, with 20 bases in the middle. The CDR3 is 16 amino acids. CDR3 bases: TGTGCCAGCAGTTACCGGACCGGGACACCCTCGGGTACGCAGTATTTT. This sequence encodes CASSYRTGTPSGTQYF.

This chain links TRBV5-1 with TRBJ2-7; TRBD2 is a possible D gene (6 bases). Germline V gene data show CDR1 as SGHRS and CDR2 as YFSETQ. Trimming pared 2 bases from V and 3 bases from J, leaving 12 bases between. The CDR3 extends over 14 amino acids. CDR3 bases: TGCGCCAGCAGCTTCCGGGGGTCCGACTACGAGCAGTACTTC. Translated: CASSFRGSDYEQYF.

The genes are TRBV6-4 and TRBJ1-1, with TRBD1 matching over 7 bases. CDR3 length: 16 residues. Germline loops: CDR1 MRHNA, CDR2 SNTAGT. V gave up 0 bases and J gave up 3 bases; unmatched junction bases: 7. The CDR3 loop reads CASSDSTGLPYTEAFF. The CDR3 DNA reads TGTGCCAGCAGTGACTCGACAGGGTTACCCTACACTGAAGCTTTCTTT.

This clone has just one count. The chain combines TRBV28 with TRBJ2-1; 10 bases line up with TRBD2. In germline, CDR1 is MDHEN, CDR2 SYDVKM. Trimming cost V 3 bases and J 7 bases; bases outside gene matches: 3. The CDR3 has 14 amino acids. This CDR3 is CASSLPSGSNEQFF. CDR3 DNA sequence: TGTGCCAGCAGTTTGCCTAGCGGGAGTAATGAGCAGTTCTTC.

The gene calls are TRBV28 and TRBJ2-5; 9 bases are a match to TRBD2. The CDR3 has 15 amino acids. Trimming at V came to 2 bases and at J to 5 bases, leaving 6 bases not matched to a gene. In germline, CDR1 is MDHEN, CDR2 SYDVKM. DNA for the CDR3: TGTGCCAGCAGTTTAGGTCTAGCGGGAAGGGAGACCCAGTACTTC. This sequence encodes CASSLGLAGRETQYF.

The chain employs TRBV19 and TRBJ2-3; D may be TRBD2 (5 bases). V was shortened by 7 bases and J by 7 bases, with 27 bases between the two germline ends. The germline gives CDR1 LNHDA, CDR2 SQIVND (reference sequence). The CDR3 contains 17 residues. In DNA, the CDR3 is TGTGCCAGTACCCAGGAGAGTAGCGATAGGCGCACGTATACGCAGTATTTT. Protein sequence: CASTQESSDRRTYTQYF.

V usage is TRBV3-1 (or the pseudogene TRBV3-2) and J usage is TRBJ1-3; TRBD1 matches at 9 bases. V lost 8 bases to trimming and J lost 0 bases; unmatched junction nucleotides: 8. The germline CDR1 and CDR2 sequences are LGHDT and YNNKEL (reference sequence). The CDR3 has 16 residues. CDR3: CASGRTGVISGNTIYF. CDR3 coding DNA: TGTGCCAGCGGTCGGACAGGGGTTATCTCTGGAAACACCATATATTTT.

This chain uses TRBV6-6 with TRBJ2-7, with 8 bases fitting TRBD2. Trimming removed 0 bases from V and 0 bases from J; junction bases left unmatched: 4. The CDR3 is made up of 16 amino acids. CDR1 is MNHNY and CDR2 is SVGAGI in the germline V gene (reference sequence). The CDR3 bases are TGTGCCAGCAGTTACTCCCCAAGCGGGAGCTCCTACGAGCAGTACTTC. Translated: CASSYSPSGSSYEQYF.

The gene calls are TRBV18 and TRBJ2-1; possible D gene TRBD1, 5 bases. The CDR3 totals 14 residues. Germline lookup yields CDR1 KGHSH and CDR2 LQKENI. V was clipped by 2 bases and J by 2 bases, with 7 bases between them. CDR3 in amino acids: CASSPGAAYNEQFF. The CDR3 DNA sequence: TGTGCCAGCTCACCAGGGGCTGCCTACAATGAGCAGTTCTTC.

This clone was detected once. This chain uses TRBV10-2 with TRBJ2-7; D gene uncertain. CDR1 and CDR2 from the germline V gene are WSHSY and SAAADI. The CDR3 spans 16 residues. V was shortened by 1 base and J by 0 bases, with 13 bases between the two germline ends. The CDR3 nucleotides read TGCGCCAGCAGTGAGTTTGGTCTAGAGAGCTCCTACGAGCAGTACTTC. It encodes CASSEFGLESSYEQYF.

The chain couples TRBV28 to TRBJ1-1, with D possibly TRBD1 on 5 matching bases. The CDR3 runs 12 residues. Germline CDR1 and CDR2: MDHEN and SYDVKM. V lost 8 bases and J lost 7, with 14 bases in between. The CDR3 is CASSVLGGEAFF. CDR3 DNA: TGTGCCAGCTCAGTTTTGGGGGGTGAAGCTTTCTTT. Supplemented by reference TRBV28 and TRBJ1-1, the full variable domain reads DVKVTQSSRYLVKRTGEKVFLECVQDMDHENMFWYRQDPGLGLRLIYFSYDVKMKEKGDIPEGYSVSREKKERFSLILESASTNQTSMYLCASSVLGGEAFFGQGTRLTVV.

This clone was detected only once. The V gene is TRBV24-1, the J gene TRBJ1-2; possible D gene TRBD1, 5 bases. Looked up from germline, CDR1 is KGHDR and CDR2 is SFDVKD. V was shortened by 4 bases and J by 1 base, with 6 bases between the two germline ends. The CDR3 contains 13 residues. The CDR3 reads CATSEGLNYGYTF. In DNA, the CDR3 is TGTGCCACCAGTGAGGGGCTTAACTATGGCTACACCTTC.

The chain uses TRBV4-3 and TRBJ1-5; TRBD1 might be the D (6 bases). V lost 0 bases to trimming and J lost 2 bases, with 8 bases between them. Looked up from germline, CDR1 is LGHNA and CDR2 is YSLEER. The CDR3 is made up of 15 amino acids. CDR3 coding DNA: TGCGCCAGCAGCCAAGATTCAGGGGGCAATCAGCCCCAGCATTTT. Protein: CASSQDSGGNQPQHF.

In this sample, this clone turned up once. The V gene is TRBV5-1, the J gene TRBJ2-3, with TRBD2 matching over 9 bases. Germline loops: CDR1 SGHRS, CDR2 YFSETQ. The CDR3 has 15 amino acids. Losses at the gene ends were 0 bases for V and 1 base for J; bases not matched to a gene: 0. The CDR3 here is CASSLASGGTDTQYF. DNA of the CDR3: TGCGCCAGCAGCTTGGCTAGCGGGGGCACAGATACGCAGTATTTT.

This rearrangement joins TRBV24-1 to TRBJ2-5; 7 bases are shared with TRBD2. The germline V gene has CDR1 KGHDR and CDR2 SFDVKD. The junction had 5 bases not matched to a gene; V was cut back by 3 bases and J by 5 bases. The CDR3 consists of 14 residues. The CDR3 nucleotides read TGTGCCACCAGTGATCGGGGGGAATGGGAGACCCAGTACTTC. It encodes CATSDRGEWETQYF.